This T cell receptor beta chain was observed in a study of T cells in localized non-small cell lung cancer. Study-wide findings and caveats: Uninvolved adjacent lung showed the highest T cell clonality, exceeding tumor. Within adjacent lung there appeared a median around 57 of the top 100 tumor clones. Sequencing was limited to one tumor region, leaving the possibility of heterogeneity open.

The protocol was immunoSEQ multiplex PCR, while the TCRdb copy is restricted to in-frame clones and leaves out a portion. The sample lists over 15,000 clones, 70% to 90% occurring once. A remark on this clone: Its antigen is unknown.

Trimming took off 6 bases at V and 0 bases at J, with 13 bases between the two ends. Germline V CDR1 and CDR2: SGHRS, YFSETQ. This CDR3 has 14 amino acids. Sequenced here: peripheral blood, sampled before any cancer treatment. This clonotype originated in a male donor aged 60 or over with stage I lung adenocarcinoma. The chain recombines TRBV5-1 with TRBJ2-7; D assignment may be TRBD1 or TRBD2 (7 bases each). The CDR3 region has the DNA TGCGCCAGCAAAGCGGGACAGCTCTCCTACGAGCAGTACTTC. This encodes CASKAGQLSYEQYF.